This TCR beta chain was sequenced in a study of blood T cell repertoires in COVID-19. Study summary: PBMCs, B-cell-depleted T cells, or T cells were the source of the cDNA or gDNA that made up the material.

V lost 0 bases to trimming and J lost 0 bases, with 7 bases between them. There are 15 residues in the CDR3. In germline, CDR1 is ENHRY, CDR2 SYGVKD. Repertoires were generated with immunoSEQ multiplex PCR, while TCRdb's copy carries only in-frame clones and drops some. The data contain some 130,000 clones, about 85% of them singletons. As to this clone: Other DNA sequences in the same sample also yield this CDR3.

This TCR was recovered from an elderly man with acute or convalescent COVID-19. Sequencing used peripheral blood. V gene TRBV10-3 combines with J gene TRBJ2-3, with D possibly being TRBD2 (6 bases). The CDR3 coding sequence is TGTGCCATCAGTGAGTCAGGGACTAGCACAGATACGCAGTATTTT. Protein sequence: CAISESGTSTDTQYF.